This T cell receptor (beta chain) was captured by sequencing in a study of T cells in Graves' hyperthyroidism and ophthalmopathy (dated by TCRdb to 2018 to 2020). A note on the overall study: Peripheral blood was collected at initial diagnosis, before any treatment. After blood sampling, hyperthyroidism patients were treated with methimazole at a starting dose of 30 mg daily, and ophthalmopathy patients were treated with high-dose intravenous methylprednisolone. To identify distinguishing TCR V-J signatures, a discovery cohort of roughly 100 patients was used, comprising 43 with Graves' ophthalmopathy and some 60 with stable Graves' hyperthyroidism. Prospective prediction of ophthalmopathy was tested in an independent validation cohort consisting of 18 to 20 hyperthyroidism patients and approximately 16 patients who later progressed to ophthalmopathy. TCR Vbeta CDR3 sequencing of some 140 peripheral blood samples (roughly 43 ophthalmopathy, around 80 hyperthyroidism and some 17 progressor patients) is reported in the paper. In more than five Graves' hyperthyroidism patients, the study also compared T-cell repertoires from thyroid tissue with T-cell repertoires from blood. The 90 or so discovery patients were randomly split 7:3 into training and test sets. On the study overall, not on this receptor specifically: Ophthalmopathy was separated from stable hyperthyroidism by a 13 V-J signature model, with around 88% sensitivity and approximately 84% specificity obtained in cross-validation and 80%/75% obtained in testing. Sample size was not statistically predetermined, and investigators were not blinded to group allocation. In validation, the model predicted progression to ophthalmopathy with roughly 66% sensitivity and less than 80% specificity, a median of around six months before onset. Blood samples also contained most of the expanded thyroid clonotypes (frequency above 0.001), which suggests that blood repertoires may reflect thyroid immune responses.

In the ophthalmopathy patients, disease was moderately to severely active, with a Clinical Activity Score of 3 or more, a NOSPECS grade of 4 or more, and a duration of less than 3 months. Patients with uncontrolled infections, other autoimmune diseases, pregnancy or lactation were excluded. Clinical symptoms, serum thyroxine and TRAb, thyroid ultrasound, and orbital computed tomography formed the basis for the diagnoses. PBMCs were separated from roughly 10 ml of fresh peripheral blood using Ficoll-Paque density gradient centrifugation. Trizol reagent was used to extract total RNA, and RNA quality was then checked on an Agilent 2100 Bioanalyzer. This clonotype was detected ten times or more. Its binding antigen is unknown. Qualities for individual bases were not recorded, and no much larger clone is one base off. Taken from the germline V gene (reference sequence), the CDR1 and CDR2 loops are GTSNPN and SVGIG. Ends trimmed: V by 4 bases, J by 5 bases; bases unmatched to a gene: 15. The CDR3 holds 17 amino acids from the cysteine to the phenylalanine. This entry keeps only the CDR3 DNA: 51 bases, framed from base 1.

The TCR beta CDR3 regions were amplified from the RNA transcripts. The first round of RT-PCR for the TCR CDR3 was performed with the HTBI primer set and the Qiagen OneStep RT-PCR kit. Libraries were constructed in a second round of multiplex PCR, after which size selection and purification were carried out. Paired-end sequencing of the libraries was performed with 100 bp reads on an Illumina HiSeq2000. On the authors' methods: Raw data were processed with SOAPnuke, discarding reads with adapters, uncalled bases, mean Phred below 15, or no exact constant-primer or identifier match. COPE v1.2.5 was used to merge the high-quality paired reads, and each unique nucleotide sequence was defined as a clonotype. MiTCR v1.1 was used to align clonotypes to the IMGT TRBV, TRBD and TRBJ reference segments. The analysis included only V-J combinations with a frequency above 0.0001, which together covered around 99% of the repertoires. The TCS score was defined as F50 (clonal expansion) divided by E x V (chaos), with BLOSUM62-based TCRdist calculated between CDR3 peptides within each V-J. Welch's t-statistics and random forest reduced 500 to 650 V-J features to around 14, which were used in a naive Bayes classifier (R e1071). TCRdb reworked the public reads: Q25 trimming with fastp, MiXCR clone assembly, productive beta chains retained. Rows with one shared CDR3 protein collapse into an entry with the most common genes and DNA. The V and J calls, along with clone size, are taken from TCRdb and not from the paper's own processing. The sample contains about 640,000 distinct CDR3 sequences, around 21% of them found a single time. Together, the top ten hold 30% to 40% of the sample.

The chain couples TRBV30 to TRBJ1-4, with TRBD1 identical over 8 junction bases. The TCR originated in a man aged 25 to 40 with Graves' ophthalmopathy. Material: blood. The CDR3 protein is CAWKPTPVTGENEKLFF. The nucleotide sequence is given as TGTGCCTGGAAGCCTACCCCGGTGACAGGGGAGAATGAAAAACTGTTTTTT.